A selection of T cell receptor beta chains follows, all from one sample in a study of blood T cell repertoires in COVID-19. TCRdb keeps only in-frame clones here, not all; method: immunoSEQ multiplex PCR. The data hold hundreds of thousands of clones, with 87% observed a single time. The specimen was peripheral blood. These receptors originate from a man in his sixties who had recovered from COVID-19. The CDR3 runs from the conserved cysteine through the conserved F or W. D genes are given only for firm matches. Some rows mark clone size as missing; the rest say once, few, many or name a class of expanded clone.

D: .
size: .
J: TRBJ2-2
V: TRBV24-1
CDR3: CATSRGTASNTGELFF
DNA: TGTGCCACCAGTCGCGGGACAGCCTCGAACACCGGGGAGCTGTTTTTT

D: TRBD1
size: .
J: TRBJ1-2
V: TRBV7-9
CDR3: CASSPAGQGGGYTF
DNA: TGTGCCAGCAGCCCAGCCGGACAGGGGGGCGGCTACACCTTC

D: TRBD2
size: .
J: TRBJ2-1
V: TRBV10-1
CDR3: CASSEGTSGEQFF
DNA: TGCGCCAGCAGTGAGGGGACTAGCGGTGAGCAGTTCTTC

D: .
size: .
J: TRBJ1-1
V: TRBV5-6
CDR3: CASSLTPLTGRYRNTEAFF
DNA: TGTGCCAGCAGCTTAACCCCCTTGACAGGTCGATATCGGAACACTGAAGCTTTCTTT

D: .
size: few
J: TRBJ2-3
V: TRBV11-2
CDR3: CASSLYSDTQYF
DNA: TGTGCCAGCAGCTTATACTCAGATACGCAGTATTTT

D: TRBD2
size: .
J: TRBJ2-3
V: TRBV5-1
CDR3: CASETMSGGSTDTQYF
DNA: TGCGCCAGTGAGACGATGAGCGGGGGGTCCACAGATACGCAGTATTTT

D: TRBD1
size: .
J: TRBJ2-7
V: TRBV13
CDR3: CASSVRDRGGYEQYF
DNA: TGTGCCAGCAGTGTACGAGACAGGGGGGGTTACGAGCAGTACTTC

D: .
size: .
J: TRBJ2-1
V: TRBV19
CDR3: CASSIDGGNEQFF
DNA: TGTGCCAGTAGTATAGACGGGGGCAATGAGCAGTTCTTC

D: .
size: .
J: TRBJ1-1
V: TRBV9
CDR3: CASSVVGDTEAFF
DNA: TGTGCCAGCAGCGTAGTAGGGGATACTGAAGCTTTCTTT

D: .
size: .
J: TRBJ2-1
V: TRBV5-8
CDR3: CASSLGGVWNEQFF
DNA: TGTGCCAGCAGCTTAGGGGGGGTGTGGAATGAGCAGTTCTTC

D: .
size: .
J: TRBJ2-4
V: TRBV21-1
CDR3: CASSRETGTGFLAKNIQYF
DNA: TGTGCCAGCAGCAGGGAAACCGGGACAGGTTTCCTAGCCAAAAACATTCAGTACTTC

D: .
size: .
J: TRBJ1-2
V: TRBV6-5
CDR3: CASKRQDYGYTF
DNA: TGTGCCAGCAAACGACAGGATTATGGCTACACCTTC

D: .
size: .
J: TRBJ1-2
V: TRBV6-1
CDR3: CASSEYRTGVYGYTF
DNA: TGTGCCAGCAGTGAATATCGTACCGGAGTCTATGGCTACACCTTC

D: TRBD1
size: .
J: TRBJ1-1
V: TRBV19
CDR3: CASSNRQGPNTEAFF
DNA: TGTGCCAGTAGTAATCGACAGGGGCCCAACACTGAAGCTTTCTTT

D: TRBD1
size: .
J: TRBJ1-4
V: TRBV7-9
CDR3: CASSLARSTGGEKLFF
DNA: TGTGCCAGCAGCTTAGCAAGGTCGACAGGGGGAGAAAAACTGTTTTTT

D: TRBD1
size: .
J: TRBJ1-3
V: TRBV3-1/TRBV3-2
CDR3: CASSPYDRAPGNTIYF
DNA: TGTGCCAGCAGCCCCTATGACAGGGCGCCTGGAAACACCATATATTTT

D: TRBD1
size: .
J: TRBJ2-7
V: TRBV3-1/TRBV3-2
CDR3: CASSLQGEEQYF
DNA: TGTGCCAGCAGCCTTCAGGGGGAAGAGCAGTACTTC

D: TRBD1
size: .
J: TRBJ1-4
V: TRBV5-4
CDR3: CASSHRGQGEKLFF
DNA: TGTGCCAGCAGCCACAGGGGGCAGGGGGAAAAACTGTTTTTT

D: TRBD1
size: .
J: TRBJ2-3
V: TRBV28
CDR3: CASSLGSRDRVTDTQYF
DNA: TGTGCCAGCAGTTTAGGGTCCCGGGACAGGGTTACAGATACGCAGTATTTT

D: .
size: .
J: TRBJ1-3
V: TRBV9
CDR3: CASSVMGQGGNTIYF
DNA: TGTGCCAGCAGCGTAATGGGACAAGGAGGAAACACCATATATTTT

D: TRBD2
size: .
J: TRBJ2-3
V: TRBV7-8
CDR3: CASSPRTSGTSTDTQYF
DNA: TGTGCCAGCAGCCCCCGGACTAGCGGAACTAGCACAGATACGCAGTATTTT

D: .
size: .
J: TRBJ2-2
V: TRBV20-1
CDR3: CSASSLNTGELFF
DNA: TGCAGTGCTAGTTCTCTGAACACCGGGGAGCTGTTTTTT

D: TRBD1
size: .
J: TRBJ1-5
V: TRBV27
CDR3: CASSPRQGVYNQPQHF
DNA: TGTGCCAGCAGTCCCCGACAGGGGGTTTACAATCAGCCCCAGCATTTT

D: .
size: .
J: TRBJ1-2
V: TRBV5-5
CDR3: CASSLLGAHNYGYTF
DNA: TGTGCCAGCAGCTTGTTGGGGGCCCATAACTATGGCTACACCTTC

D: .
size: .
J: TRBJ2-4
V: TRBV3-1/TRBV3-2
CDR3: CASSQGHYQYF
DNA: TGTGCCAGCAGCCAAGGGCACTATCAGTACTTC

D: TRBD1
size: once
J: TRBJ1-1
V: TRBV3-1/TRBV3-2
CDR3: CASSQDRDSVNTEAFF
DNA: TGTGCCAGCAGCCAAGATCGGGACAGCGTAAACACTGAAGCTTTCTTT

D: TRBD1
size: .
J: TRBJ1-4
V: TRBV19
CDR3: CASSIRGYNEKLFF
DNA: TGTGCCAGTAGTATCAGGGGGTATAATGAAAAACTGTTTTTT

D: .
size: .
J: TRBJ1-2
V: TRBV5-1
CDR3: CASRRETNYGYTF
DNA: TGCGCCAGCAGGAGGGAGACTAACTATGGCTACACCTTC

D: TRBD1
size: few
J: TRBJ2-2
V: TRBV18
CDR3: CASSPGQGKPGELFF
DNA: TGTGCCAGCTCACCGGGACAGGGAAAACCCGGGGAGCTGTTTTTT

D: .
size: once
J: TRBJ1-4
V: TRBV6-6
CDR3: CASSKRPGHEFQLFF
DNA: TGTGCCAGCAGTAAGAGACCGGGACACGAGTTCCAACTGTTTTTT

D: .
size: .
J: TRBJ2-5
V: TRBV18
CDR3: CASSPDARRQETQYF
DNA: TGTGCCAGCTCACCAGACGCCAGGCGACAAGAGACCCAGTACTTC

D: .
size: .
J: TRBJ2-2
V: TRBV10-1
CDR3: CASSGQGWGAGELFF
DNA: TGCGCCAGCAGTGGACAGGGATGGGGGGCCGGGGAGCTGTTTTTT

D: TRBD1
size: .
J: TRBJ2-7
V: TRBV18
CDR3: CASSPTTRGYEQYF
DNA: TGTGCCAGCTCACCAACGACCAGGGGGTACGAGCAGTACTTC

D: TRBD1
size: .
J: TRBJ2-3
V: TRBV19
CDR3: CASSRRDRDTDTQYF
DNA: TGTGCCAGTAGTCGCCGGGACAGGGACACAGATACGCAGTATTTT

D: TRBD1
size: .
J: TRBJ1-6
V: TRBV19
CDR3: CASSPRQGSSYNSPLHF
DNA: TGTGCCAGTAGTCCAAGACAGGGGAGCTCCTATAATTCACCCCTCCACTTT

D: TRBD2
size: .
J: TRBJ2-1
V: TRBV5-4
CDR3: CASSLRLAQDNEQFF
DNA: TGTGCCAGCAGCTTGCGACTAGCTCAGGACAATGAGCAGTTCTTC

D: .
size: few
J: TRBJ1-1
V: TRBV24-1
CDR3: CATQGPMNTEAFF
DNA: TGTGCCACCCAGGGCCCGATGAACACTGAAGCTTTCTTT

D: .
size: few
J: TRBJ2-7
V: TRBV11-2
CDR3: CASSLDWGRTYEQYF
DNA: TGTGCCAGCAGCTTAGATTGGGGGCGTACCTACGAGCAGTACTTC

D: .
size: few
J: TRBJ1-4
V: TRBV6-5
CDR3: CASRVRDTINEKLFF
DNA: TGTGCCAGCAGGGTCCGGGACACGATTAATGAAAAACTGTTTTTT

D: TRBD1
size: .
J: TRBJ1-5
V: TRBV9
CDR3: CASSVADRVDGNQPQHF
DNA: TGTGCCAGCAGCGTAGCTGACAGGGTCGACGGCAATCAGCCCCAGCATTTT

D: TRBD1
size: .
J: TRBJ1-1
V: TRBV27
CDR3: CASSQRSQGASSEAFF
DNA: TGTGCCAGCAGCCAGAGATCGCAGGGGGCCAGTTCTGAAGCTTTCTTT

D: TRBD1
size: .
J: TRBJ1-1
V: TRBV2
CDR3: CASSLYGQGVTEAFF
DNA: TGTGCCAGCAGTCTCTATGGACAGGGCGTTACTGAAGCTTTCTTT

D: .
size: .
J: TRBJ1-1
V: TRBV30
CDR3: CAWTRVGEAFF
DNA: TGTGCCTGGACCCGGGTCGGAGAAGCTTTCTTT

D: .
size: .
J: TRBJ1-4
V: TRBV10-3
CDR3: CAISVGTGFEKLFF
DNA: TGTGCCATCAGTGTGGGAACAGGTTTTGAAAAACTGTTTTTT

D: .
size: .
J: TRBJ2-7
V: TRBV2
CDR3: CASSGVGSYEQYF
DNA: TGTGCCAGCAGTGGCGTGGGCAGCTACGAGCAGTACTTC

D: TRBD1
size: .
J: TRBJ2-3
V: TRBV12-5
CDR3: CASGFSFPGQGAGDTQYF
DNA: TGTGCTAGTGGTTTTAGTTTCCCGGGACAGGGGGCGGGAGATACGCAGTATTTT

D: .
size: .
J: TRBJ1-5
V: TRBV30
CDR3: CAWSGGLSNQPQHF
DNA: TGTGCCTGGAGTGGTGGACTGAGCAATCAGCCCCAGCATTTT

D: TRBD1
size: few
J: TRBJ2-3
V: TRBV5-1
CDR3: CASSPGQVTDTQYF
DNA: TGCGCCAGCAGCCCCGGACAGGTCACAGATACGCAGTATTTT

D: TRBD1
size: few
J: TRBJ2-4
V: TRBV3-1/TRBV3-2
CDR3: CASSPGTGKNIQYF
DNA: TGTGCCAGCAGCCCGGGGACAGGAAAAAACATTCAGTACTTC

D: .
size: .
J: TRBJ2-1
V: TRBV25-1
CDR3: CASKPGGEEQFF
DNA: TGTGCCAGCAAACCCGGGGGAGAGGAGCAGTTCTTC

D: .
size: .
J: TRBJ1-3
V: TRBV5-1
CDR3: CASSSSGDSGNTIYF
DNA: TGCGCCAGCAGCAGCTCAGGGGACTCTGGAAACACCATATATTTT

D: .
size: .
J: TRBJ1-6
V: TRBV3-1/TRBV3-2
CDR3: CASSALPGKNSPLHF
DNA: TGTGCCAGCAGCGCGCTACCGGGGAAGAATTCACCCCTCCACTTT

D: TRBD2
size: few
J: TRBJ2-5
V: TRBV7-2
CDR3: CASSLARGGPNQETQYF
DNA: TGTGCCAGCAGCTTAGCTCGGGGGGGACCAAACCAAGAGACCCAGTACTTC

D: .
size: .
J: TRBJ1-5
V: TRBV9
CDR3: CASSVVCGDQPDYYSNQPQHF
DNA: TGTGCCAGCAGCGTAGTATGTGGGGACCAGCCGGACTATTATAGCAATCAGCCCCAGCATTTT

D: .
size: .
J: TRBJ2-7
V: TRBV19
CDR3: CASSIPGSNYEQYF
DNA: TGTGCCAGTAGTATCCCGGGTTCCAACTACGAGCAGTACTTC